This T cell receptor (beta chain) is from a study of T cell responses to AZD1222 COVID-19 vaccine. Study-wide findings and caveats: Mapped onto spike, vaccine-associated CD4 TCRs spanned it and were dominant at 160-218 and 743-854. Unmutated variant regions reportedly attract nearly half of all spike-specific TCRs. Clonal diversity may have been underestimated, and the donors were mostly white British, with more females than males. Seropositivity was recorded at baseline in only a handful of AZD1222 recipients.

Clones were read by immunoSEQ multiplex PCR, and TCRdb kept only the in-frame ones, dropping some. Altogether about 120,000 clones are present, about nine tenths being singletons, with the ten largest covering approximately 2.6%. Germline V CDR1 and CDR2: SGHRS, YFSETQ. The CDR3 runs 15 residues. Between the trimmed V and J ends, which lost 4 bases and 4 bases, there was a span of 15 bases. Remarks on this clone: Its antigen is not identified.

The source material was peripheral blood, sampled 28 days after the second AZD1222 dose. The rearrangement links TRBV5-1 to TRBJ1-3; D may be TRBD1 (5 bases). The receptor was derived from an adult who received the AZD1222 COVID-19 vaccine. CDR3 sequence reads: CASSHNGQAGNTIYF. CDR3 nucleotide sequence: TGCGCCAGCAGCCACAATGGACAAGCCGGAAACACCATATATTTT.